These 15 T cell receptor beta chains were sequenced from one sample in a study of shared clonotypes between healthy human individuals. Method: immunoSEQ multiplex PCR; TCRdb's copy keeps in-frame clones and lacks some. The data hold about 2.4 million clones, with approximately 94% observed a single time. The sample was naive CD4+ T cells from PBMCs. As for subset: CD45RA+ positively selected. Receptor source: a man aged 18 to 29 in good health. Some clones in this sample may be carry-over from other donors' samples.

The chain has TRBV30 and TRBJ2-7, with D perhaps being TRBD1 or TRBD2 (5 bases each). With 4 bases removed from V and 2 bases from J, the gap between germline ends came to 12 bases. Germline CDR1 GTSNPN, CDR2 SVGIG (reference sequence). CDR3 length: 13 residues. In DNA form, the CDR3 reads TGTGCCTGGACCCCAGGGACCCCCTACGAGCAGTACTTC. This translates into CAWTPGTPYEQYF.

V is TRBV5-4 and J is TRBJ2-2; D remains ambiguous. Germline CDR1 SGHNT, CDR2 YYREEE (reference sequence). V was cut by 4 bases and J by 4 bases, with 14 bases left in between. The CDR3 consists of 15 residues. The CDR3 coding sequence is TGTGCCAGCAGCCAAGTTGGCGTCCCCACCGGGGAGCTGTTTTTT. Translating gives CASSQVGVPTGELFF.

The chain joins TRBV5-4 to TRBJ2-7; 11 bases match TRBD2. After removal of 3 bases from V and 2 bases from J, the junction contained 7 bases not matched to a gene. Germline V gene lookup returns CDR1 SGHNT and CDR2 YYREEE (reference sequence). The CDR3 totals 16 residues. The CDR3 is CASSSHTSGSAYEQYF. CDR3 nucleotides: TGTGCCAGCAGCTCACATACTAGCGGGAGCGCCTACGAGCAGTACTTC. The full variable domain, with the rest looked up from reference TRBV5-4 and TRBJ2-7, is ETGVTQSPTHLIKTRGQQVTLRCSSQSGHNTVSWYQQALGQGPQFIFQYYREEENGRGNFPPRFSGLQFPNYSSELNVNALELDDSALYLCASSSHTSGSAYEQYFGPGTRLTVT.

J is TRBJ2-3 and V is TRBV5-1; D remains unclear. Germline V gene sequence: CDR1 SGHRS, CDR2 YFSETQ. V dropped 1 base and J dropped 2 bases, with 8 bases sitting between them. CDR3 length: 14 amino acids. The CDR3 region has the DNA TGCGCCAGCAGCTTGCCTATGACCACAGATACGCAGTATTTT. Encoded protein: CASSLPMTTDTQYF.

The rearrangement links TRBV28 to TRBJ1-5; no firm D call. Germline V gives CDR1 MDHEN, CDR2 SYDVKM. This CDR3 comprises 13 residues. Trimming stripped 4 bases from V and 2 bases from J, with 6 bases between. CDR3 coding DNA: TGTGCCAGCAGTTCGTTCGGCAATCAGCCCCAGCATTTT. It is translated as CASSSFGNQPQHF.

V gene TRBV28 combines with J gene TRBJ1-1, with D unclear. The CDR3 runs to 13 residues. Germline CDR1 is MDHEN and CDR2 is SYDVKM. V lost 5 bases to trimming and J lost 1 base, with 8 bases between them. The CDR3 here is CASSPNRNTEAFF. The DNA for the CDR3 is TGTGCCAGCAGTCCGAACAGGAACACTGAAGCTTTCTTT. Full variable domain (rest looked up from reference TRBV28 and TRBJ1-1): DVKVTQSSRYLVKRTGEKVFLECVQDMDHENMFWYRQDPGLGLRLIYFSYDVKMKEKGDIPEGYSVSREKKERFSLILESASTNQTSMYLCASSPNRNTEAFFGQGTRLTVV.

CDR3 nucleotides: TGCGCCAGCAGCTTGGGCGGGGCTGGAGGCTACACCTTC. This codes for CASSLGGAGGYTF. The genes are TRBV5-1 and TRBJ1-2, with D maybe TRBD1 (5 bases). Germline V gene data show CDR1 as SGHRS and CDR2 as YFSETQ. V was shortened by 0 bases and J by 8 bases, with 11 bases between the two germline ends. CDR3 length equals 13 residues.

This sequence joins TRBV29-1 and TRBJ2-1; D might be TRBD1 (6 bases). Trimming took off 6 bases at V and 0 bases at J, with 12 bases between the two ends. The CDR3 has 14 residues. The germline V gene has CDR1 SQVTM and CDR2 ANQGSEA. CDR3 bases: TGCAGCGTAGAACAGGGCCGCTCCTACAATGAGCAGTTCTTC. Translating gives CSVEQGRSYNEQFF.

A single count supports this clone. The chain recombines TRBV30 with TRBJ1-5; D possibly corresponds to TRBD1 (6 bases). V was trimmed by 0 bases and J by 7 bases, leaving 10 bases between them. From germline, CDR1 is GTSNPN and CDR2 SVGIG (reference sequence). CDR3 size: 13 residues. As DNA, the CDR3 is TGTGCCTGGAGTGTTTCAGGGGTCCAGCCCCAGCATTTT. Protein product: CAWSVSGVQPQHF.

The V gene is TRBV7-9, the J gene TRBJ1-1; D possibly corresponds to TRBD1 (6 bases). V gave up 5 bases and J gave up 5 bases, with 15 bases separating them. The germline gives CDR1 SEHNR, CDR2 FQNEAQ (reference sequence). The CDR3 covers 14 residues. The CDR3 coding sequence is TGTGCCAGCAGCCTAGGGGGGACGGATACTGAAGCTTTCTTT. Translating it yields CASSLGGTDTEAFF.

The chain carries TRBV30 and TRBJ1-5; D is unresolved. Trimming shortened V by 2 bases and J by 0 bases, and 11 bases separated the two germline ends. Germline loops: CDR1 GTSNPN, CDR2 SVGIG (reference sequence). This CDR3 is built from 15 residues. The CDR3 nucleotides read TGTGCCTGGAGTCGGCCGTTTGCTAGCAATCAGCCCCAGCATTTT. Its protein product is CAWSRPFASNQPQHF. Based on the CDR3 plus reference TRBV30 and TRBJ1-5, the full variable domain is SQTIHQWPATLVQPVGSPLSLECTVEGTSNPNLYWYRQAAGRGLQLLFYSVGIGQISSEVPQNLSASRPQDRQFILSSKKLLLSDSGFYLCAWSRPFASNQPQHFGDGTRLSIL.

Remarks on this clone: This CDR3 is also generated by other DNA sequences in the sample. This chain links TRBV28 with TRBJ2-7, with TRBD2 matching 10 bases. Per germline, CDR1 MDHEN and CDR2 SYDVKM. J lost 4 bases, V lost 5 bases, and 5 bases had no gene match. The CDR3 length is 14 residues. The CDR3, as DNA: TGTGCCAGCAGTCTCCTAGCGGGAGTATACGAGCAGTACTTC. Translating it yields CASSLLAGVYEQYF.

The chain uses TRBV2 and TRBJ1-5, with D uncertain. Trimming took off 5 bases at V and 3 bases at J, with 11 bases between the two ends. The CDR3 spans 14 residues. Germline V gene sequence: CDR1 SNHLY, CDR2 FYNNEI. The CDR3 spells CASSTPTTNQPQHF. In DNA form, the CDR3 reads TGTGCCAGCAGTACACCCACAACCAATCAGCCCCAGCATTTT.

V is TRBV13 and J is TRBJ2-1; possibly TRBD1 for D (5 bases). The germline V gene has CDR1 PRHDT and CDR2 FYEKMQ (reference sequence). The CDR3 runs 16 residues. V was shortened by 5 bases and J by 3 bases, with 17 bases between the two germline ends. The CDR3 here is CASSPRWGQGYNEQFF. CDR3 DNA: TGTGCCAGCAGCCCCCGATGGGGTCAGGGCTACAATGAGCAGTTCTTC.

V gene TRBV11-2 combines with J gene TRBJ2-3; D call uncertain. V gave up 2 bases and J gave up 6 bases, with 6 bases separating them. Germline assignment: CDR1 SGHAT and CDR2 FQNNGV. This CDR3 has 12 residues. This chain's CDR3 is CASSLSLDTQYF. The CDR3 nucleotides read TGTGCCAGCAGCTTATCCCTGGATACGCAGTATTTT.